The rows below give T cell receptor beta chains drawn from one sample of a study of T cell changes during pregnancy in multiple sclerosis. The protocol was immunoSEQ multiplex PCR, while the TCRdb copy is restricted to in-frame clones and leaves out a portion. The profile shows some 68,000 clones, about 89% of them singletons. Source: peripheral blood, taken in the second trimester of pregnancy. Receptor source: a female donor with multiple sclerosis, enrolled in a pregnancy study. Both conserved end residues are part of each CDR3. A D gene is named only where the DNA matches it firmly. Some rows have no size entry. The others give once, few or many, or a class for an expanded clone.

cdr3_nt | cdr3_aa | clone_size | j_call | d_call | v_call
TGTGCCAGCAGTGAAGCAGAGGACAGGGTTTACTATGGCTACACCTTC | CASSEAEDRVYYGYTF | once | TRBJ1-2 | TRBD1 | TRBV2
TGTGCCAGCAGTTACCCCCTTTCCTATAGTCAAGAGACCCAGTACTTC | CASSYPLSYSQETQYF | few | TRBJ2-5 | - | TRBV6-5
TGTGCCAGCAGCGTAGGCTGGGGGGGTTCCTCTGAAGCTTTCTTT | CASSVGWGGSSEAFF | - | TRBJ1-1 | - | TRBV9
TGTGCCAGCAGCCCTAAGGGACTAGCGGGAGACACCGGGGAGCTGTTTTTT | CASSPKGLAGDTGELFF | - | TRBJ2-2 | TRBD2 | TRBV4-2
TGTGCCAGCAGCTTGGTTTGGCGGGACAGGGACAACAATGAGCAGTTCTTC | CASSLVWRDRDNNEQFF | - | TRBJ2-1 | TRBD1 | TRBV5-6
TGTGCTAGTGGTCAAGAAGGACAGTCCTACAATGAGCAGTTCTTC | CASGQEGQSYNEQFF | - | TRBJ2-1 | - | TRBV12-5
TGTGCCAGCAGCTTTACAGGGATCAACACCATATATTTT | CASSFTGINTIYF | - | TRBJ1-3 | - | TRBV28
TGTGCCAGCAGTGACCAAACAGGGGTCGGAAACACCATATATTTT | CASSDQTGVGNTIYF | - | TRBJ1-3 | TRBD1 | TRBV6-1
TGTGCTAGTGGAATGCTCAGGGAGACCCAGTACTTC | CASGMLRETQYF | - | TRBJ2-5 | - | TRBV12-5
TGTGCCAGCAGCCCCCGGGGGGGAGGGAGAACCGGGGAGCTGTTTTTT | CASSPRGGGRTGELFF | - | TRBJ2-2 | TRBD2 | TRBV7-3
TGTGCCAGCAGCTCCACGGTGCTGACAGGCCCAGGCTCTGGAAACACCATATATTTT | CASSSTVLTGPGSGNTIYF | - | TRBJ1-3 | - | TRBV7-9
TGTGCCAGCGGCCGGTGGGCCATGAACACTGAAGCTTTCTTT | CASGRWAMNTEAFF | - | TRBJ1-1 | - | TRBV27
TGTGCCAGCAGTCCCCAGCGGCGGGGCCACACCGGGGAGCTGTTTTTT | CASSPQRRGHTGELFF | - | TRBJ2-2 | - | TRBV25-1
TGTGCCAGTAGTATGCTCCTCACAGGGGGCGGCGAAAAACTGTTTTTT | CASSMLLTGGGEKLFF | - | TRBJ1-4 | TRBD1 | TRBV19
TGCAGCGCCCGACTAGCCCAAGAGACCCAGTACTTC | CSARLAQETQYF | - | TRBJ2-5 | TRBD2 | TRBV29-1
TGTGCCACCCAGTCGGGGGTTGGAAACACCATATATTTT | CATQSGVGNTIYF | - | TRBJ1-3 | - | TRBV2
TGTGCCAGCAGTGCGTGTATTTGTCGGACAATTTGGGCCGGGGAGCTGTTTTTT | CASSACICRTIWAGELFF | - | TRBJ2-2 | - | TRBV6-4
TGTGCCAGCAGCTTGAGGGGCTCGACTGGAAACACCATATATTTT | CASSLRGSTGNTIYF | - | TRBJ1-3 | - | TRBV5-6
TGTGCCAGCAGCTTGGACAGGGCTGATCAGCCCCAGCATTTT | CASSLDRADQPQHF | - | TRBJ1-5 | - | TRBV5-5
TGTGCCAGCAGCTTCCAAACTGACAATGAGCAGTTCTTC | CASSFQTDNEQFF | - | TRBJ2-1 | - | TRBV7-2
TGTGCCAGCTCACCACGGTTCCAGATTTATGGCTACACCTTC | CASSPRFQIYGYTF | - | TRBJ1-2 | - | TRBV18
TGCGCCAGCAGCTCGGGACAAACCTCTGGAAACACCATATATTTT | CASSSGQTSGNTIYF | - | TRBJ1-3 | - | TRBV5-1
TGCAGCGCCGGGTCCCAGGGAATGGAAAAACTGTTTTTT | CSAGSQGMEKLFF | - | TRBJ1-4 | - | TRBV29-1
TGTGCCAGCACTGAATTCAGGGCGGGACAGCCCCAGCATTTT | CASTEFRAGQPQHF | - | TRBJ1-5 | - | TRBV6-6
TGTGCCAGCAGCTTAGAACTAAGAGAGACCCAGTACTTC | CASSLELRETQYF | - | TRBJ2-5 | - | TRBV11-3
TGTGCCAGCAGTGGACAGGGAACGGATACGCAGTATTTT | CASSGQGTDTQYF | - | TRBJ2-3 | TRBD1 | TRBV6-5
TGCGCCAGCAGTCAATCCCGCCTCCGGGCAGGGGGAGCAGAAAACACTGAAGCTTTCTTT | CASSQSRLRAGGAENTEAFF | - | TRBJ1-1 | TRBD1 | TRBV23-1
TGTGCCAGCAGCTTGCGGACTGACATAGGCAATCAGCCCCAGCATTTT | CASSLRTDIGNQPQHF | once | TRBJ1-5 | - | TRBV7-8
TGTGCCAGCAGTGACTCGAGGGGCAGGGAGGGCCCAGGCTATGGCTACACCTTC | CASSDSRGREGPGYGYTF | - | TRBJ1-2 | - | TRBV6-4
TGTGCCAGCAGCGTAGGTCAACGGGACTACGAGCAGTACTTC | CASSVGQRDYEQYF | - | TRBJ2-7 | - | TRBV9
TGTGCCAGCAGCTTAGAGGCGGGGGGGACTTACGAGCAGTACTTC | CASSLEAGGTYEQYF | - | TRBJ2-7 | TRBD2 | TRBV7-9
TGTGCCAGCAGCCCCCGAGCGTCCAGAAGACAAGAGACCCAGTACTTC | CASSPRASRRQETQYF | - | TRBJ2-5 | - | TRBV7-3
TGTGCCAGCACCTATGGACAGAGCTATGGCTACACCTTC | CASTYGQSYGYTF | - | TRBJ1-2 | - | TRBV25-1
TGTGCCAGCAGCACGCGGGATGGCAGGTCGGGCTACACCTTC | CASSTRDGRSGYTF | - | TRBJ1-2 | - | TRBV7-9
TGTGCCAGCAGCCAAGTGGGACAGGGTGGGGAGACCCAGTACTTC | CASSQVGQGGETQYF | - | TRBJ2-5 | TRBD1 | TRBV4-2
TGTGCCAGTAGTATAAAACAGGGAACGACTGAAGCTTTCTTT | CASSIKQGTTEAFF | - | TRBJ1-1 | - | TRBV19
TGTGCCAGCAGTTTCGCCGGACAGGGGGTTTACGAGCAGTACTTC | CASSFAGQGVYEQYF | - | TRBJ2-7 | TRBD1 | TRBV27
TGTGCCAGTAGCCCGGGGCGGGGCTACACTGAAGCTTTCTTT | CASSPGRGYTEAFF | - | TRBJ1-1 | - | TRBV19
TGTGCCAGCAGCCAAATGACCGCTACGGGCACTGAAGCTTTCTTT | CASSQMTATGTEAFF | once | TRBJ1-1 | - | TRBV7-9
TGCGCCAGCAGCTTCTGGACAGGGGAAGAGACCCAGTACTTC | CASSFWTGEETQYF | - | TRBJ2-5 | TRBD1 | TRBV5-1
TGTGCCAGCAGCTTAGTTAACCAAGAGACCCAGTACTTC | CASSLVNQETQYF | - | TRBJ2-5 | - | TRBV7-6
TGTGCCAGCAGCTTAGCAGCGGGGGAGCAGTACTTC | CASSLAAGEQYF | - | TRBJ2-7 | TRBD2 | TRBV7-2
TGTGCCAGCAGCTTCTATTACGCGGGAGGCGCAGATACGCAGTATTTT | CASSFYYAGGADTQYF | - | TRBJ2-3 | TRBD2 | TRBV5-6
TGCGCCAGCAGCCAAGAGCTAGGACAGTCCTATGGCTACACCTTC | CASSQELGQSYGYTF | - | TRBJ1-2 | - | TRBV4-3
TGTGCCAGCAGTGACCCTGGACAGGGAGGGATCTACGAGCAGTACTTC | CASSDPGQGGIYEQYF | few | TRBJ2-7 | - | TRBV6-1
TGTGCCAGTAGTATCACAGGGTCGCGCTCCTACGAGCAGTACTTC | CASSITGSRSYEQYF | - | TRBJ2-7 | - | TRBV19
TGTGCCAGCAGCTTAGATTCTAGCGGGAGTTGGAATGAGCAGTTCTTC | CASSLDSSGSWNEQFF | - | TRBJ2-1 | TRBD2 | TRBV11-2
TGTGCCAGCAGTTACCGGACACGGGCGGAGACCCAGTACTTC | CASSYRTRAETQYF | - | TRBJ2-5 | - | TRBV6-5
TGTGCCAGTAGCCTACAGGGTAACCCGACAGATACGCAGTATTTT | CASSLQGNPTDTQYF | once | TRBJ2-3 | - | TRBV19
TGTGCCAGCAGCTTGGGGCCTGACTATGGCTACACCTTC | CASSLGPDYGYTF | once | TRBJ1-2 | - | TRBV5-5
TGTGCCAGCAGCCGGTGGACCGGGACAGGGGATCAGCCCCAGCATTTT | CASSRWTGTGDQPQHF | - | TRBJ1-5 | TRBD1 | TRBV7-9
TGTGCCAGCAGCTTAGGTCATACTACGAGGACTGAAGCTTTCTTT | CASSLGHTTRTEAFF | - | TRBJ1-1 | - | TRBV7-6
TGTGCCAGCAGCTTAGCTTACACCCCATGGACTGAAGCTTTCTTT | CASSLAYTPWTEAFF | few | TRBJ1-1 | - | TRBV7-9
TGTGCCAGCAGCCCGGCAACAGGAAGCTCCTATAATTCACCCCTCCACTTT | CASSPATGSSYNSPLHF | - | TRBJ1-6 | - | TRBV7-2
TGTGCCAGTAGTCGAGACCGCAGGGTCTATAGCAATCAGCCCCAGCATTTT | CASSRDRRVYSNQPQHF | once | TRBJ1-5 | - | TRBV19
TGTGCCAGCAGAATAGGAGACACTGAAGCTTTCTTT | CASRIGDTEAFF | - | TRBJ1-1 | - | TRBV6-5
TGCGCCAGCAGCGGGGGGGGCGCGACAGGCACTAGCACAGATACGCAGTATTTT | CASSGGGATGTSTDTQYF | - | TRBJ2-3 | - | TRBV5-1
TGTGCCAGCAGTGGAAAGACGACAGGGGCAGGGAATTCACCCCTCCACTTT | CASSGKTTGAGNSPLHF | - | TRBJ1-6 | TRBD1 | TRBV6-1